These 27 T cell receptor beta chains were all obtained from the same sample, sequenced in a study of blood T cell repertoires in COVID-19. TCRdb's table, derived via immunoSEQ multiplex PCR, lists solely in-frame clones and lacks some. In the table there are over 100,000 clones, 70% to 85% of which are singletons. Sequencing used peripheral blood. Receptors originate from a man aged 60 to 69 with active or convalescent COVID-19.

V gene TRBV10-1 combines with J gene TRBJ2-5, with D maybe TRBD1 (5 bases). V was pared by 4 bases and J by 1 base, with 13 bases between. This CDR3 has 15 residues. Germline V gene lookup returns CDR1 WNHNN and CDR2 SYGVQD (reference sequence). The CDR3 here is CASSGVPTAQETQYF. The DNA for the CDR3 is TGCGCCAGCAGTGGCGTACCGACAGCCCAAGAGACCCAGTACTTC.

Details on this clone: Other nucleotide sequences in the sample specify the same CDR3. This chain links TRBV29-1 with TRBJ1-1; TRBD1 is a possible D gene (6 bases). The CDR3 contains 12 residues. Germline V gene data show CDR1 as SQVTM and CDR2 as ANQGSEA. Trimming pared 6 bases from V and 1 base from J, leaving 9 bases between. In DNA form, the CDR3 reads TGCAGCGTGGGACACCGGAACACTGAAGCTTTCTTT. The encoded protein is CSVGHRNTEAFF.

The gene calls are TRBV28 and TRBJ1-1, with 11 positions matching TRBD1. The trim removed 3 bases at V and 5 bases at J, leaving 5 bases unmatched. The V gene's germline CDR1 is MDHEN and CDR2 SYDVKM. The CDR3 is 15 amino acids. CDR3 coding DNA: TGTGCCAGCAGTTTGGGGACAGGGGGTTTGACTGAAGCTTTCTTT. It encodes CASSLGTGGLTEAFF. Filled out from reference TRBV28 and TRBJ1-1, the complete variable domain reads DVKVTQSSRYLVKRTGEKVFLECVQDMDHENMFWYRQDPGLGLRLIYFSYDVKMKEKGDIPEGYSVSREKKERFSLILESASTNQTSMYLCASSLGTGGLTEAFFGQGTRLTVV.

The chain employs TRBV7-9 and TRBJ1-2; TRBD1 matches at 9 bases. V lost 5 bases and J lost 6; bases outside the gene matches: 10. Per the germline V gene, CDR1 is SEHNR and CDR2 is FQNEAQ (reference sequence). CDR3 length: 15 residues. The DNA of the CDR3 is TGTGCCAGCAGCACCGACAGGGGGAGCCTGGATGGCTACACCTTC. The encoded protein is CASSTDRGSLDGYTF. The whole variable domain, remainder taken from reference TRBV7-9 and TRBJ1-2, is DTGVSQNPRHKITKRGQNVTFRCDPISEHNRLYWYRQTLGQGPEFLTYFQNEAQLEKSRLLSDRFSAERPKGSFSTLEIQRTEQGDSAMYLCASSTDRGSLDGYTFGSGTRLTVV.

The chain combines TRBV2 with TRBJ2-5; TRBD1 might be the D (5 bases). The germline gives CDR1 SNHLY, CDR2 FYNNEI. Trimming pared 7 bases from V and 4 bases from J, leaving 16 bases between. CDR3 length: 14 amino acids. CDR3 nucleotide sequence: TGTGCCAGCACCGCCGTAGGGGTTAGAGAGACCCAGTACTTC. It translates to CASTAVGVRETQYF.

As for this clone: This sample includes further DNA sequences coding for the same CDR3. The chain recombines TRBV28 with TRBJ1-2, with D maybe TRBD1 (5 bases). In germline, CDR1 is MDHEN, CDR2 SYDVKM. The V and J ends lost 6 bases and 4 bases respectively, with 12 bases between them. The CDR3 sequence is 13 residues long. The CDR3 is CASSLTGVYGYTF. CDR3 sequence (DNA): TGTGCCAGCAGCTTAACAGGCGTCTATGGCTACACCTTC.

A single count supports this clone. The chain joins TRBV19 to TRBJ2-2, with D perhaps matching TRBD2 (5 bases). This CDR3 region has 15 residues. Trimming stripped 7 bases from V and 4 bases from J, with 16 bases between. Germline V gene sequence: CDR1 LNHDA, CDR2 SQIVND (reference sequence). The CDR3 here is CASIQVGGSTGELFF. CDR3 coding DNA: TGTGCCAGTATCCAAGTAGGTGGGAGCACCGGGGAGCTGTTTTTT. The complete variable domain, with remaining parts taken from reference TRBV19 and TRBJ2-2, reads DGGITQSPKYLFRKEGQNVTLSCEQNLNHDAMYWYRQDPGQGLRLIYYSQIVNDFQKGDIAEGYSVSREKKESFPLTVTSAQKNPTAFYLCASIQVGGSTGELFFGEGSRLTVL.

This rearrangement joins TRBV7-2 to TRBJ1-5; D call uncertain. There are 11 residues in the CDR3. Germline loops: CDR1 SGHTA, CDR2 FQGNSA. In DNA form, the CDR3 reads TGTGTAGGGAGGGGCAATCAGCCCCAGCATTTT. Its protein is CVGRGNQPQHF.

The CDR3 region has the DNA TGTGCCAGCAGCCCAAGGACAGGGGGGAACTATGGCTACACCTTC. It codes for CASSPRTGGNYGYTF. The rearrangement uses TRBV6-5 and TRBJ1-2; 10 positions match TRBD1. The CDR3 has 15 residues. Germline CDR1 is MNHEY and CDR2 is SVGAGI. The trim removed 6 bases at V and 2 bases at J, leaving 6 bases unmatched.

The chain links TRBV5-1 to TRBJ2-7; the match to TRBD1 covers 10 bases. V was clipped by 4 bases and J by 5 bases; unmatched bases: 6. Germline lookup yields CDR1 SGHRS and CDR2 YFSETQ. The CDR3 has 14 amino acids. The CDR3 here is CASSRGTGVDEQYF. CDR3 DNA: TGCGCCAGCAGCCGGGGGACAGGGGTTGACGAGCAGTACTTC.

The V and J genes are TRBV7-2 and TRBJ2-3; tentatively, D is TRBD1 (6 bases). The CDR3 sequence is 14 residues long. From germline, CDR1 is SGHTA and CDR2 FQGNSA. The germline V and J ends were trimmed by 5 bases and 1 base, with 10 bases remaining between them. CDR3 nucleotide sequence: TGTGCCAGCAGCGTTAACAGGGGCACAGATACGCAGTATTTT. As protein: CASSVNRGTDTQYF. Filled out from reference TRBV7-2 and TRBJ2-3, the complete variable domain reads GAGVSQSPSNKVTEKGKDVELRCDPISGHTALYWYRQSLGQGLEFLIYFQGNSAPDKSGLPSDRFSAERTGGSVSTLTIQRTQQEDSAVYLCASSVNRGTDTQYFGPGTRLTVL.

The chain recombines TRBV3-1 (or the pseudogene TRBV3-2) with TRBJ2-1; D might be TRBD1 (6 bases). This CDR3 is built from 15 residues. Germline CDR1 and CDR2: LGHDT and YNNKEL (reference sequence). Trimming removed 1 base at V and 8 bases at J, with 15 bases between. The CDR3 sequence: CASSQGRGQGYEQFF. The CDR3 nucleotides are TGTGCCAGCAGCCAAGGCAGGGGCCAGGGGTATGAGCAGTTCTTC.

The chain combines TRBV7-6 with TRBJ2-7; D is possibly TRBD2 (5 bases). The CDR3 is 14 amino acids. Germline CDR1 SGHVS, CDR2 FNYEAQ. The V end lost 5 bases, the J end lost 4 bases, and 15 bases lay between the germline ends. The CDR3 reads CASSPGGGSYEQYF. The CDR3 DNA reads TGTGCCAGCAGCCCTGGAGGTGGAAGTTACGAGCAGTACTTC.

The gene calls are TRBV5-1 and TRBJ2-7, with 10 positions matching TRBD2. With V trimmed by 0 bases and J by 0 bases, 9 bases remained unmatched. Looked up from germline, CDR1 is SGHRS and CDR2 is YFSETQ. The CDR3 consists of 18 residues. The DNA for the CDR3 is TGCGCCAGCAGCTTGGCGGTACCGGGACTAGCGACCTCCTACGAGCAGTACTTC. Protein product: CASSLAVPGLATSYEQYF. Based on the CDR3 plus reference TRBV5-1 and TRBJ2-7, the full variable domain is KAGVTQTPRYLIKTRGQQVTLSCSPISGHRSVSWYQQTPGQGLQFLFEYFSETQRNKGNFPGRFSGRQFSNSRSEMNVSTLELGDSALYLCASSLAVPGLATSYEQYFGPGTRLTVT.

CDR3 amino acids: CASSEEGTSGRTGELFF. As DNA, the CDR3 is TGTGCCAGCAGTGAAGAAGGGACTAGCGGCCGGACCGGGGAGCTGTTTTTT. V is TRBV2 and J is TRBJ2-2, with 11 bases fitting TRBD2. The CDR3 is 17 amino acids. The germline CDR1 and CDR2 sequences are SNHLY and FYNNEI. With V trimmed by 1 base and J by 5 bases, 6 bases remained unmatched.

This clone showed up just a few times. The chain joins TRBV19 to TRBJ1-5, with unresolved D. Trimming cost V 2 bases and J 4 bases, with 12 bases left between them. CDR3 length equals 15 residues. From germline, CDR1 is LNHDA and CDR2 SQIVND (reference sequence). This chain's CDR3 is CASSIRSGENQPQHF. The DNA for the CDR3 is TGTGCCAGTAGTATAAGATCGGGAGAAAATCAGCCCCAGCATTTT.

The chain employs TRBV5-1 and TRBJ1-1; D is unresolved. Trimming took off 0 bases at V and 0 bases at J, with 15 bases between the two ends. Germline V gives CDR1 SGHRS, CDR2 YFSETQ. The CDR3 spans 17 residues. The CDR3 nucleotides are TGCGCCAGCAGCTTGGGACCGAGGGCAGGAATGAACACTGAAGCTTTCTTT. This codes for CASSLGPRAGMNTEAFF.

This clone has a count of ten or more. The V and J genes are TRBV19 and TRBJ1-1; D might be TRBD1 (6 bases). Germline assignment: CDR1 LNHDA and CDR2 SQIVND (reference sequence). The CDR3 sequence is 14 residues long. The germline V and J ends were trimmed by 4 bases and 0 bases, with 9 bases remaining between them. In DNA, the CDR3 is TGTGCCAGTAGTAGGACAGACATGAACACTGAAGCTTTCTTT. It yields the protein CASSRTDMNTEAFF.

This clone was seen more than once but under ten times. The DNA for the CDR3 is TGTGCCAGCAGTTTTGGTCCGGGTCCCTCCTACGAGCAGTACGTC. Translation: CASSFGPGPSYEQYV. The genes are TRBV28 and TRBJ2-7; D uncertain. The CDR3 covers 15 residues. Per germline, CDR1 MDHEN and CDR2 SYDVKM. The germline V and J ends were trimmed by 3 bases and 0 bases, with 12 bases remaining between them.

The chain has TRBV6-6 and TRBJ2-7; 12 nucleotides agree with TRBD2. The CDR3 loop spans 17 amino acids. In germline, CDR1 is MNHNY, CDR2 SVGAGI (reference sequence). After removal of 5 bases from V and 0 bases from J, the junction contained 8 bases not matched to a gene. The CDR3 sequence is CASSPLAGGPISYEQYF. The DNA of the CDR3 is TGTGCCAGCAGTCCACTAGCGGGAGGACCAATCTCCTACGAGCAGTACTTC.

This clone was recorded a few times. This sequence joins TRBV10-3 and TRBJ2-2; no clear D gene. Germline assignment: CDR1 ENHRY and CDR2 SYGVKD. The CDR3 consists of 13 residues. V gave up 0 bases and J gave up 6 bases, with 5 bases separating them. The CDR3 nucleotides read TGTGCCATCAGTGAGTCGGGCTCCGGGGAGCTGTTTTTT. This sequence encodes CAISESGSGELFF.

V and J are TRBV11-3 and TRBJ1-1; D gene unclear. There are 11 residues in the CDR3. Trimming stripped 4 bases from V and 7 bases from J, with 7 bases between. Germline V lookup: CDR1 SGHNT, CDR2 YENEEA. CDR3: CASSSGSEAFF. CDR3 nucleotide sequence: TGTGCCAGCAGCTCGGGAAGTGAAGCTTTCTTT.

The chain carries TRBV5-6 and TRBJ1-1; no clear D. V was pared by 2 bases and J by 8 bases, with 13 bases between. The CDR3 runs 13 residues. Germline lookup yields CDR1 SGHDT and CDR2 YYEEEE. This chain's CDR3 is CASSFPDGGEAFF. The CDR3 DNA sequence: TGTGCCAGCAGCTTCCCAGACGGAGGGGAAGCTTTCTTT.

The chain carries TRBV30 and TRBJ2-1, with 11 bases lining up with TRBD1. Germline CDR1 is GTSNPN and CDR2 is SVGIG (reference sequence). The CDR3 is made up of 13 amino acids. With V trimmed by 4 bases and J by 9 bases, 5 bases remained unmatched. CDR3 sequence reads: CAWTRTGGFEQFF. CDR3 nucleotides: TGTGCCTGGACCAGGACAGGGGGCTTTGAGCAGTTCTTC.

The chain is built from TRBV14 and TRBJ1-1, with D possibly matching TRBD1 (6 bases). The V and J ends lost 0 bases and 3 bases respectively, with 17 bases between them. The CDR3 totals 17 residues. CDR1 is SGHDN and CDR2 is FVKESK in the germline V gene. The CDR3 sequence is CASSQESRGARDTEAFF. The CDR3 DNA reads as TGTGCCAGCAGCCAAGAGTCGCGGGGGGCGCGGGACACTGAAGCTTTCTTT. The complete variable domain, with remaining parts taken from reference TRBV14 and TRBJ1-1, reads EAGVTQFPSHSVIEKGQTVTLRCDPISGHDNLYWYRRVMGKEIKFLLHFVKESKQDESGMPNNRFLAERTGGTYSTLKVQPAELEDSGVYFCASSQESRGARDTEAFFGQGTRLTVV.

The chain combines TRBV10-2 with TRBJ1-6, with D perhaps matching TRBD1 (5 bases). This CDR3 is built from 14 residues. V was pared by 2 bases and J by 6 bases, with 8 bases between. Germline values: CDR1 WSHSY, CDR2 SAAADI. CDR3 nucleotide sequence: TGCGCCAGCAGTGAGCGGGGGTTTAATTCACCCCTCCACTTT. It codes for CASSERGFNSPLHF.

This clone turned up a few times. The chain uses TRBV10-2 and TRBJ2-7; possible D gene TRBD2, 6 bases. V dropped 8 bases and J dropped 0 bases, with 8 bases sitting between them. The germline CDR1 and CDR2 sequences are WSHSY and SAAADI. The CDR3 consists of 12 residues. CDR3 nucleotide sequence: TGCGCCAGCGGGGACTTCTCCTACGAGCAGTACTTC. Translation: CASGDFSYEQYF.